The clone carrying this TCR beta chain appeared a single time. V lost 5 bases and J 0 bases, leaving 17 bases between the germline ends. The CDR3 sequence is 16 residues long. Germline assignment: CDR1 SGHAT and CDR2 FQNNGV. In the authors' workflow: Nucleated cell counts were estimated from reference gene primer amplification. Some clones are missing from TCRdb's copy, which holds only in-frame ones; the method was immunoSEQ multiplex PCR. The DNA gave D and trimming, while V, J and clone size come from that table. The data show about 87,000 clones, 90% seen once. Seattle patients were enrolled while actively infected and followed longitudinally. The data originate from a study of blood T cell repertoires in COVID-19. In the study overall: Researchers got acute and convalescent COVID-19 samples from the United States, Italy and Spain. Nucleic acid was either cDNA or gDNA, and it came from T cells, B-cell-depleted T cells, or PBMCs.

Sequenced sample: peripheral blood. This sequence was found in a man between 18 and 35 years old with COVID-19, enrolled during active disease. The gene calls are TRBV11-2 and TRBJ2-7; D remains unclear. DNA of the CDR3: TGTGCCAGCAGCCCGGTCTCTTTCGTCGGCTCCTACGAGCAGTACTTC. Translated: CASSPVSFVGSYEQYF.